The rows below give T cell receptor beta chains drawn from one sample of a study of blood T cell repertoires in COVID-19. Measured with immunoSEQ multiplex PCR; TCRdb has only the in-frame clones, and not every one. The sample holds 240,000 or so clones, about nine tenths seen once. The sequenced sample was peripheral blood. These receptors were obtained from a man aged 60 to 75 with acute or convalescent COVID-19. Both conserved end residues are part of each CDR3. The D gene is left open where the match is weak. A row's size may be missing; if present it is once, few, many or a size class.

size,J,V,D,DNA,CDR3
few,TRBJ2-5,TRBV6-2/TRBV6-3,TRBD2,TGTGCCAGCAGTTACGGGCTAGCGGGAGTATCCGAGACCCAGTACTTC,CASSYGLAGVSETQYF
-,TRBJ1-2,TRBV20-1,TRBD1,TGCAGTGCTAGTCTTTCAGGGGGCGCGGGGGGCTACACCTTC,CSASLSGGAGGYTF
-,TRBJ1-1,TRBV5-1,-,TGCGCCACCCAGCCCCTTCCACTCGGGACTGAAGCTTTCTTT,CATQPLPLGTEAFF
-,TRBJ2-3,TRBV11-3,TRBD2,TGTGCCAGCAGCCTGGGCACTAGCGGGAGCCAAGATACGCAGTATTTT,CASSLGTSGSQDTQYF
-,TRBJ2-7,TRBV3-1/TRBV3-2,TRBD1,TGTGCCAGCAGCCGCAAATCCGGGACAGGGGGGAACGAGCAGTACTTC,CASSRKSGTGGNEQYF
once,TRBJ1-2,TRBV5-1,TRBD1,TGCGCCAGCAGCCAGGGGGGTAATGGCTACACCTTC,CASSQGGNGYTF
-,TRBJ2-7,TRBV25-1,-,TGTGCCAGCAGTGAAGGGGCGGTATACGAGCAGTACTTC,CASSEGAVYEQYF
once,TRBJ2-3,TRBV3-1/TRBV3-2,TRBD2,TGTGCCAGCAGCCAAGGGCGGGAGATTCGGGTTTTTGATACGCAGTATTTT,CASSQGREIRVFDTQYF
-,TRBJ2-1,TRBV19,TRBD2,TGTGCCAGTAGTATCAGAGCCCCAGGGACTAGCGGGAGTTTAAGCTCCTACAATGAGCAGTTCTTC,CASSIRAPGTSGSLSSYNEQFF
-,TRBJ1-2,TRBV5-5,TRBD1,TGTGCCTGTAGACAGGGGGCGGGTGACTATGGCTACACCTTC,CACRQGAGDYGYTF
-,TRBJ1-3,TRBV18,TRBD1,TGTGCCAGCCAGCCCCCGGGACAGGGGACCCGTTTCTCTGGAAACACCATATATTTT,CASQPPGQGTRFSGNTIYF
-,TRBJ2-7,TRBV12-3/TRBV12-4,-,TGTGCCAGCAGCTCCTCAGGGATCGAGCAGTACTTC,CASSSSGIEQYF
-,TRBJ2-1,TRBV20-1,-,TGCAGTGCTAGTCGAGGGCGAACTTACTACAATGAGCAGTTCTTC,CSASRGRTYYNEQFF
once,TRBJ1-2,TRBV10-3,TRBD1,TGTGCCATCAGTGGAGACAGGGAGGTGAACTATGGCTACACCTTC,CAISGDREVNYGYTF
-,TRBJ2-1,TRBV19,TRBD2,TGTGCCAGTACTGGAGGAGCGGGAATCTACAATGAGCAGTTCTTC,CASTGGAGIYNEQFF
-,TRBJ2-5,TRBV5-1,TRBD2,TGCGCCAGCAGCCCCAGATTAGCGGGAGTTCGCAAGGAGACCCAGTACTTC,CASSPRLAGVRKETQYF
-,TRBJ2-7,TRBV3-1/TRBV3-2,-,TGTGCCAGCAGCCAAGCGCAGGGACTCGAGCAGTACTTC,CASSQAQGLEQYF
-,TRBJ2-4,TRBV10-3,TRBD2,TGTGCCATCAGTGAGTCAGGACTAGCGGGATCGGACATTCAGTACTTC,CAISESGLAGSDIQYF
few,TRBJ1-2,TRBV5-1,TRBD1,TGCGCCAGCAGCTTGGAACCCGGGACAGGGGTTGGCTACACCTTC,CASSLEPGTGVGYTF
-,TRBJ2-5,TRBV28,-,TGTGCCAGCAGTTTACCTGGACCAAAAGCGGGGACCCAGTACTTC,CASSLPGPKAGTQYF
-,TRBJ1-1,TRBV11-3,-,TGTGCCAGCAGTCAGATGAACACTGAAGCTTTCTTT,CASSQMNTEAFF
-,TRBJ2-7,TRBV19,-,TGTGCCAGTAGTATGAGGTATGAGGGCGAGCAGTACTTC,CASSMRYEGEQYF
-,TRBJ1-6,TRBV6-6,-,TGTGCCAGCGGGACGGGGGTAGATTCACCCCTCCACTTT,CASGTGVDSPLHF
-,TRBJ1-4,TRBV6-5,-,TGTGCCAGCAGGAGAGGGGGTGAGAAGAACGAAAAACTGTTTTTT,CASRRGGEKNEKLFF
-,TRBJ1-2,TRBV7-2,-,TGTGCCAGCAGCTCAGGGAACGACTATGGCTACACCTTC,CASSSGNDYGYTF
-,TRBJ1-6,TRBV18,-,TGTGCCAGCTCACCGGCGGAAGGCGGAACTAATTCACCCCTCCACTTT,CASSPAEGGTNSPLHF